What follows are 2 T cell receptor beta chains derived from one specimen sequenced in a study of T cell responses to AZD1222 COVID-19 vaccine. Sequencing used immunoSEQ multiplex PCR; TCRdb keeps in-frame clones, though not all of them. The table has 90,000 to 95,000 clones, 85% to 90% seen once. The sequencing here drew on peripheral blood, taken on day 0 of AZD1222 vaccination. Source of these receptors: an adult in good health.

The genes are TRBV29-1 and TRBJ1-1, with D unresolved. The V gene's germline CDR1 is SQVTM and CDR2 ANQGSEA. V was clipped by 6 bases and J by 4 bases, with 12 bases between them. CDR3 length: 12 residues. The CDR3 nucleotides are TGCAGCGTCGGAACAGACTTCACTGAAGCTTTCTTT. It is translated as CSVGTDFTEAFF.

V is TRBV4-2 and J is TRBJ2-2, with 10 bases matching TRBD2. The CDR3 loop spans 20 amino acids. Germline values: CDR1 LGHNA, CDR2 YNFKEQ. V lost 0 bases to trimming and J lost 5 bases; unmatched junction nucleotides: 15. CDR3: CASSQDGTRAGGPGTGELFF. The CDR3 nucleotides are TGTGCCAGCAGCCAAGATGGGACGCGAGCGGGGGGGCCGGGGACCGGGGAGCTGTTTTTT.